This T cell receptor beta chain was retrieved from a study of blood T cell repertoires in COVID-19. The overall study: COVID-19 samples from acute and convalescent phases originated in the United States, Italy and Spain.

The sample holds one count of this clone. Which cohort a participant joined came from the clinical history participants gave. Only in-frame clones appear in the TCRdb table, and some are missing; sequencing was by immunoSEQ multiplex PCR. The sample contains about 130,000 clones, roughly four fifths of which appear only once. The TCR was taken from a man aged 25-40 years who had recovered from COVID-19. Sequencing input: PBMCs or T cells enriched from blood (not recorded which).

The CDR3 region is CASSEARTGYEQYV. The CDR3 DNA reads TGTGCCAGCAGTGAAGCGCGGACAGGCTACGAGCAGTACGTC. The chain links TRBV6-1 to TRBJ2-7; 7 bases line up with TRBD1. The V segment lost 0 bases and the J segment 3 bases; nucleotides outside the gene matches: 2. Per the germline V gene, CDR1 is MNHNS and CDR2 is SASEGT. The CDR3 covers 14 residues.